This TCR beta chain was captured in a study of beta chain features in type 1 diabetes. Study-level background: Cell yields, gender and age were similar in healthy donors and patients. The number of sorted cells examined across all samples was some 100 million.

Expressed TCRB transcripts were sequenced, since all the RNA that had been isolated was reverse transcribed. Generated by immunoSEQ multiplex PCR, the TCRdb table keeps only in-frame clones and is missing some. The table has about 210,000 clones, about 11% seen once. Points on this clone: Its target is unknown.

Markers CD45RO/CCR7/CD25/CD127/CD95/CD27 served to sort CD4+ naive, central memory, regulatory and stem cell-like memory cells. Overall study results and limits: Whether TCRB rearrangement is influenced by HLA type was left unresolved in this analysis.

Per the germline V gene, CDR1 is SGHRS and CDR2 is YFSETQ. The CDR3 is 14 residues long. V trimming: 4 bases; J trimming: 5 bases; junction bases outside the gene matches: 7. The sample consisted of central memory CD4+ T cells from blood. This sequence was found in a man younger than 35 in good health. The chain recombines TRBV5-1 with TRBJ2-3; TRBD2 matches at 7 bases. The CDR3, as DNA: TGCGCCAGCAGCACGAGCGGGGATCAAGATACGCAGTATTTT. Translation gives CASSTSGDQDTQYF.